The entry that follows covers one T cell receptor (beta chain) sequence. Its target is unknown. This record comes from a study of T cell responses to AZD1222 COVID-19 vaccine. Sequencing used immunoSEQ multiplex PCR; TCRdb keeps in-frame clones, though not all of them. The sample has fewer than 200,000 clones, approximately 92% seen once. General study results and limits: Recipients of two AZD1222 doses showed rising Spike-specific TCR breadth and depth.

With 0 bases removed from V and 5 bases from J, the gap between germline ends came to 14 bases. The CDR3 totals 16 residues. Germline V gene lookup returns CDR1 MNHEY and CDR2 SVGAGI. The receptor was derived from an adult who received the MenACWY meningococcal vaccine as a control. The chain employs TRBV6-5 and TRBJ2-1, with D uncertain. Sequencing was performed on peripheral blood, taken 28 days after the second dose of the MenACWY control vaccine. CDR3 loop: CASSYSAFPSNNEQFF. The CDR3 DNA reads TGTGCCAGCAGTTACTCGGCCTTCCCTTCGAACAATGAGCAGTTCTTC.